The next 8 T cell receptor beta chains were all read from a single sample in a study of blood T cells in healthy people across ages. For the second PCR, which ran for about 6 to 12 cycles, a sample-barcoded 5' primer and a J-beta primer mix were used. From the 5' RACE reads, TCRdb called clonotypes with MiXCR, one entry per CDR3 protein. The sample shows about 620,000 distinct CDR3 sequences, roughly 21% of them seen only once. Sequenced: blood. All receptors come from a man between 65 and 85 years old in good health.

This clonotype was seen a few times. V usage is TRBV29-1 and J usage is TRBJ2-1, with D hard to call. The length of the CDR3 is 13 residues. CDR1 and CDR2 from the germline V gene are SQVTM and ANQGSEA. The ends were cut back, 4 bases at V and 4 bases at J, with 11 bases in the middle. CDR3 bases: TGCAGCGTTGCCCCAGACGCATACAATGAGCAGTTCTTC. This encodes CSVAPDAYNEQFF.

This clonotype was recorded a few times. The junction and the germline gene differ at one end; a read error may be behind it. The gene calls are TRBV6-2 or TRBV6-3 and TRBJ1-1; D is unresolved. The germline V gene has CDR1 MNHEY and CDR2 SVGEGT. The length of the CDR3 is 15 residues. This CDR3 reads CASSRHQISGPVGVF. The CDR3 bases are TGTGCCAGCAGCCGTCATCAAATCTCGGGCCCTGTCGGGGTCTTT.

This clonotype was counted at least ten times. This chain uses TRBV2 with TRBJ2-1; no reliable D call. CDR3 length: 15 residues. V was clipped by 2 bases and J by 9 bases, with 17 bases between them. In germline, CDR1 is SNHLY, CDR2 FYNNEI. DNA for the CDR3: TGTGCCAGCAGTGAATATAAGGGTTCTACGCTTGAGCAGTTCTTC. Residues: CASSEYKGSTLEQFF.

To note about this clonotype: Because the CDR3 is missing its conserved closing phenylalanine or tryptophan, this is likely a read error. This chain links TRBV4-3 with TRBJ1-1; the D is unclear. V lost 6 bases, J lost 3 bases, and 11 bases lay in between. Germline-derived CDR1 and CDR2 are LGHNA and YSLEER. The CDR3 is 13 residues long. CDR3 loop: CASRATLYTEAFI. CDR3 coding DNA: TGCGCCAGCAGAGCTACCCTCTACACTGAAGCTTTCATT.

The chain uses TRBV15 and TRBJ2-7; the D is unclear. The CDR3 loop spans 11 amino acids. The germline gives CDR1 LNHNV, CDR2 YYDKDF (reference sequence). V shed 1 base and J shed 6 bases, with 4 bases lying between them. CDR3: CATSRGSEQYF. The CDR3 DNA reads TGTGCCACCAGCAGAGGCAGCGAGCAGTACTTC.

This rearrangement joins TRBV5-1 to TRBJ2-5; the D is unclear. Germline CDR1 reads SGHRS; CDR2 reads YFSETQ. The germline V and J ends were trimmed by 4 bases and 5 bases, with 24 bases remaining between them. This CDR3 has 17 amino acids. In nucleotides, the CDR3 is TGCGCCAGCAGCGCGGTGACCGGCTTAGCTATCGGTGAGACCCAGTACTTC. It encodes CASSAVTGLAIGETQYF.

The CDR3 reads CASSEDRVAYEQYF. CDR3 bases: TGCGCCAGCAGTGAGGACAGGGTAGCCTACGAGCAGTACTTC. V gene TRBV10-2 combines with J gene TRBJ2-5; 7 bases match TRBD1. TRBJ2-7 matches the DNA end more closely, so the J call is doubtful. Germline CDR1 WSHSY, CDR2 SAAADI. There are 14 residues in the CDR3.

The genes are TRBV24-1 and TRBJ2-3, with D perhaps matching TRBD1 (6 bases). V was trimmed by 3 bases and J by 5 bases, leaving 17 bases between them. The CDR3 totals 16 residues. The V gene's germline CDR1 is KGHDR and CDR2 SFDVKD. CDR3 region: CATSDTSGAGGDTQYF. CDR3 in DNA: TGTGCCACCAGTGATACTTCAGGGGCGGGCGGAGATACGCAGTATTTT.